The 6 T cell receptor beta chains below all came from one sample that was sequenced in a study of blood T cell repertoires in COVID-19. Measured with immunoSEQ multiplex PCR; TCRdb has only the in-frame clones, and not every one. The profile shows roughly 210,000 clones, over 75% of them singletons. The sequenced sample was PBMCs or T cells enriched from blood (not recorded which). All receptors come from a young man in a cohort exposed to, infected with or recovered from COVID-19 (not recorded which).

This clone showed up just a few times. This chain joins TRBV5-1 and TRBJ1-2; tentatively, D is TRBD1 (6 bases). Trimming left V 4 bases short and J 4 bases short, with 20 bases between. Germline CDR1 SGHRS, CDR2 YFSETQ. The CDR3 covers 16 residues. The CDR3, as DNA: TGCGCCAGCAGCGAACCATCGAGGGGGTTAACCTATGGCTACACCTTC. Translated, it gives CASSEPSRGLTYGYTF.

The chain joins TRBV28 to TRBJ1-5, with D maybe TRBD1 (6 bases). CDR1 is MDHEN and CDR2 is SYDVKM in the germline V gene. V was trimmed by 2 bases and J by 9 bases, leaving 17 bases between them. The CDR3 consists of 15 residues. CDR3 DNA sequence: TGTGCCAGCAGTTTACGGGGGGCAGAAATTTGGCCCCAGCATTTT. Translation: CASSLRGAEIWPQHF.

V gene TRBV29-1 combines with J gene TRBJ2-7; possibly TRBD1 for D (6 bases). This CDR3 contains 14 residues. Germline assignment: CDR1 SQVTM and CDR2 ANQGSEA. With 2 bases removed from V and 3 bases from J, the gap between germline ends came to 14 bases. CDR3: CSVETGKEFYEQYF. The CDR3 nucleotides read TGCAGCGTTGAAACAGGGAAAGAGTTCTACGAGCAGTACTTC.

This chain connects TRBV7-9 to TRBJ1-5, with TRBD1 matching over 9 bases. J gave up 4 bases and V 6 bases, and 13 bases lay outside the gene matches. The CDR3 spans 17 residues. Germline V gene sequence: CDR1 SEHNR, CDR2 FQNEAQ (reference sequence). For the CDR3, the DNA is TGTGCCAGCAGTCCTAACAGGGGGCTAGGGGAAAATCAGCCCCAGCATTTT. It codes for CASSPNRGLGENQPQHF.

The V gene is TRBV7-2, the J gene TRBJ2-3, with TRBD2 identical over 9 bases. This CDR3 has 16 amino acids. The germline V gene has CDR1 SGHTA and CDR2 FQGNSA. V gave up 6 bases and J gave up 2 bases; unmatched junction bases: 9. The chain's CDR3 is CASRFPLAGNTDTQYF. Written as DNA, the CDR3 is TGTGCCAGCAGATTTCCCCTAGCGGGAAACACAGATACGCAGTATTTT.

The J gene is TRBJ1-1, the V gene TRBV19; 10 bases map to TRBD1. Germline V gene data show CDR1 as LNHDA and CDR2 as SQIVND (reference sequence). Trimming at V came to 5 bases and at J to 5 bases, leaving 5 bases not matched to a gene. The CDR3 extends over 14 amino acids. CDR3 sequence: CASSATGGRTEAFF. CDR3 in DNA: TGTGCCAGTAGTGCGACAGGGGGCCGGACTGAAGCTTTCTTT. Filled out from reference TRBV19 and TRBJ1-1, the complete variable domain reads DGGITQSPKYLFRKEGQNVTLSCEQNLNHDAMYWYRQDPGQGLRLIYYSQIVNDFQKGDIAEGYSVSREKKESFPLTVTSAQKNPTAFYLCASSATGGRTEAFFGQGTRLTVV.